This TCR beta chain emerged from a study of cytomegalovirus exposure and HLA in healthy donors. Study-wide findings and caveats: The majority of TCR sequences were rare, yet some public TCRs appeared in many donors. In all likelihood, a cluster of highly shared sequence variants was a sequencing artifact.

This CDR3 has 14 residues. V shed 4 bases and J shed 6 bases, with 16 bases lying between them. Germline V CDR1 and CDR2: ENHRY, SYGVKD. In regard to this clone: Its matching antigen is unknown.

Donors likely had unrecorded immune exposures despite being nominally healthy when sampled. Primers for the PCR totalled 60 Vbeta and 13 Jbeta. The assay was immunoSEQ multiplex PCR, and TCRdb's table has in-frame clones only and misses some. Among about 120,000 clones listed, around 74% were seen once. Sequencing was performed on PBMCs. The source is a man aged 60 to 69 in good health and CMV-seropositive. The chain combines TRBV10-3 with TRBJ2-7, with D perhaps TRBD2 (6 bases). In nucleotides, the CDR3 is TGTGCCATCAGTGCGGGGGTCCCCTCCGTCGAGCAGTACTTC. Translating gives CAISAGVPSVEQYF.